Sequencing of this TCR beta chain was carried out in a study of blood T cell repertoires in COVID-19. As for the study in general: The study drew acute and convalescent COVID-19 samples from the United States, Italy and Spain. PBMCs, B-cell-depleted T cells, or T cells provided the cDNA or gDNA that made up the material.

J lost 9 bases, V lost 1 base, and 14 bases had no gene match. The CDR3 has 17 residues. Per germline, CDR1 SGHNT and CDR2 YENEEA. Assay used: immunoSEQ multiplex PCR; TCRdb lists only in-frame clones, some missing. The sample includes tens of thousands of clones, 65% to 90% of them seen just once. The rearrangement joins TRBV11-3 to TRBJ2-1; TRBD2 aligns across 8 bases. This clonotype originated in a human donor in a cohort sampled during active COVID-19. The sequenced sample consisted of peripheral blood. CDR3 nucleotide sequence: TGTGCCAGCAGCTTAGGAGGTTCCAGCGGGAGTCTCGGTGAGCAGTTCTTC. Translating gives CASSLGGSSGSLGEQFF. The variable domain in full, completed from reference TRBV11-3 and TRBJ2-1, reads EAGVVQSPRYKIIEKKQPVAFWCNPISGHNTLYWYLQNLGQGPELLIRYENEEAVDDSQLPKDRFSAERLKGVDSTLKIQPAELGDSAVYLCASSLGGSSGSLGEQFFGPGTRLTVL.